The present TCR beta chain was sequenced within a study of cytomegalovirus exposure and HLA in healthy donors. Trimming took 5 bases from V and 2 from J, leaving 12 bases between them. CDR3 length: 14 amino acids. Germline CDR1 reads MNHEY; CDR2 reads SMNVEV (reference sequence). Primers included in the PCR were 60 Vbeta and 13 Jbeta primers. TCRdb keeps only in-frame clones here, not all; method: immunoSEQ multiplex PCR. The table lists some 180,000 clones, roughly 8.7% of them singletons, with approximately 1.3% in the top ten. The table lists this clone with a few counts. This sequence joins TRBV27 and TRBJ2-5, with TRBD2 as a possible D gene (6 bases). This TCR was recovered from a woman in her twenties or thirties in good health and CMV-seropositive. Material for sequencing was PBMCs. This CDR3 reads CASSPTRGQETQYF. For the CDR3, the DNA is TGTGCCAGCAGTCCCACCCGGGGGCAAGAGACCCAGTACTTC.